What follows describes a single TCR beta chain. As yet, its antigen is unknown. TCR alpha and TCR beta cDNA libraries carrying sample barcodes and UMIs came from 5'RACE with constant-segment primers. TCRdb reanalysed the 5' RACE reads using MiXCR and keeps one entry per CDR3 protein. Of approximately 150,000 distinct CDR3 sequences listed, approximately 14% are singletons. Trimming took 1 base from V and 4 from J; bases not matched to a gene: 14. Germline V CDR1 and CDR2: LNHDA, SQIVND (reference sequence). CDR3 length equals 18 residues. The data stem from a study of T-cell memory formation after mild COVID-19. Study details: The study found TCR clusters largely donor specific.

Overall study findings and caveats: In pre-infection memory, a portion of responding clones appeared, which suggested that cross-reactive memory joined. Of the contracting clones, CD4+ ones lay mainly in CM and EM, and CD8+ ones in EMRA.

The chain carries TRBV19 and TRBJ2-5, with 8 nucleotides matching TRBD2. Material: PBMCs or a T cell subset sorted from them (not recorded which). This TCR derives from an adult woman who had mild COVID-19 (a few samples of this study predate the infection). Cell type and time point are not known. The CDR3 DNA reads TGTGCCAGTAGTATAGGAAGTATAAGCGGGGGACTCAGAGAGACCCAGTACTTC. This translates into CASSIGSISGGLRETQYF.